This entry is about one T cell receptor beta chain. The target antigen is unknown. Primers: 60 Vbeta forward and 13 Jbeta reverse. Method: immunoSEQ multiplex PCR; TCRdb's copy keeps in-frame clones and lacks some. Of over 150,000 clones listed, 65% to 80% were seen once; the top ten hold approximately 2.3%. The data were taken from a study of cytomegalovirus exposure and HLA in healthy donors. The study, taken as a whole, reports: Accurate HLA-A and HLA-B prediction from TCR beta sequences was reported for most subjects. For most TCR beta V segments, an earlier analysis put the productive rate at about 87% or about 30% of the time.

V was pared by 5 bases and J by 6 bases, with 14 bases between. The CDR3 spans 14 residues. Germline-derived CDR1 and CDR2 are SGHAT and FQNNGV. V usage is TRBV11-2 and J usage is TRBJ2-1; a weak D match, TRBD2 (5 bases). The sequenced sample was PBMCs. The sequence derives from a man aged 40-49 years in good health and CMV-seronegative. CDR3 residues: CASSAGVYSNEQFF. The CDR3 bases are TGTGCCAGCAGCGCCGGGGTTTATAGCAATGAGCAGTTCTTC.